This T cell receptor (beta chain) came from a study of blood T cell repertoires in COVID-19. Germline V CDR1 and CDR2: SGHTA, FQGTGA. The CDR3 spans 15 residues. Trimming cost V 0 bases and J 5 bases, with 11 bases left between them. Libraries were prepared by immunoSEQ multiplex PCR; TCRdb keeps only in-frame clonotypes and omits some of them. There are about 190,000 clones in the sample; about 87% occur only once, and 9.5% to 15% lies in the top ten. The sequence was obtained from a woman in her 70s with COVID-19, enrolled during active disease. The chain couples TRBV7-3 to TRBJ2-1; D is unclear. The sequenced material came from peripheral blood. The CDR3 region has the DNA TGTGCCAGCAGCTTAACGGCCCAGGATAACAATGAGCAGTTCTTC. Residues: CASSLTAQDNNEQFF.